This TCR beta chain was profiled in a study of cytomegalovirus exposure and HLA in healthy donors. Study information: Findings of an earlier analysis included about 100 million unique TCR beta sequences from roughly 180 million T cells. When about 400 donors were genotyped, 80% to 90% of them were found to fall in the Caucasian-associated ancestry cluster. Study results and caveats: When presence/absence was analysed, sequencing depth was taken to be roughly uniform across donors. A later examination showed that TCR association rates differed by HLA locus, with DRB1 most and HLA-C fewest.

13 Jbeta primers and 60 Vbeta primers were used for the PCR. The protocol was immunoSEQ multiplex PCR, while the TCRdb copy is restricted to in-frame clones and leaves out a portion. The sample lists 100,000 to 150,000 clones, around 82% occurring once. A remark on this clone: Its antigen is not known.

The length of the CDR3 is 15 residues. Germline CDR1 reads MNHNS; CDR2 reads SASEGT. The V and J ends lost 2 bases and 0 bases respectively, with 8 bases between them. This sequence originates from a man aged 40-55 years in good health and CMV-seronegative. The sequenced sample consisted of PBMCs. The chain uses TRBV6-1 and TRBJ1-3, with D perhaps matching TRBD1 (5 bases). The CDR3 coding sequence is TGTGCCAGCAGTGAATCTCAGGGCTCTGGAAACACCATATATTTT. Amino acids: CASSESQGSGNTIYF.